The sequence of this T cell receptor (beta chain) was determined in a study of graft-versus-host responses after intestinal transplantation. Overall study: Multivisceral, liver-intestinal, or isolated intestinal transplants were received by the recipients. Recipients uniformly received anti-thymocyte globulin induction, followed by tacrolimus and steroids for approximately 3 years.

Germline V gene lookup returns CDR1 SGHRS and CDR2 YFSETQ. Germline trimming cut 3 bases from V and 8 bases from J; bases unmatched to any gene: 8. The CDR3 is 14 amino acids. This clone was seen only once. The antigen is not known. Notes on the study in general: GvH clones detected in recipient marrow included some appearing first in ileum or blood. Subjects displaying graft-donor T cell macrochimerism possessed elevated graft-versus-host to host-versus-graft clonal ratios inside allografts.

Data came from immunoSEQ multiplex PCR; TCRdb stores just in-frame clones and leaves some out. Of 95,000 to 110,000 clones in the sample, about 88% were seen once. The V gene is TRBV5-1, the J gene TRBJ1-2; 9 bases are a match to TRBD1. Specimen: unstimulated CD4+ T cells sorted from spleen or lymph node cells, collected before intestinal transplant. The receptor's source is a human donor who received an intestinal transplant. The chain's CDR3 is CASSSTGGAGGYTF. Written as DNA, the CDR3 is TGCGCCAGCAGCTCCACAGGGGGCGCGGGAGGCTACACCTTC.